This TCR beta chain was identified in a study of CD4+ T cells in melanoma. The length of the CDR3 is 16 residues. V dropped 3 bases and J dropped 7 bases, with 21 bases sitting between them. Germline CDR1 reads SEHNR; CDR2 reads FQNEAQ (reference sequence). Clones were read by immunoSEQ multiplex PCR, and TCRdb kept only the in-frame ones, dropping some. Of 4,500 to 6,000 clones listed, about 61% were seen once; the top ten hold approximately 26%. The origin of this receptor is a human donor with melanoma. This rearrangement joins TRBV7-9 to TRBJ2-5; D is possibly TRBD2 (5 bases). Sequencing used cells from a culture (not recorded whether cultured in vitro). The CDR3 sequence is CASSLEVGRLWGTQYF. CDR3 bases: TGTGCCAGCAGCTTGGAGGTTGGTCGCCTTTGGGGGACCCAGTACTTC.